The sequence of this T cell receptor (beta chain) was determined in a study of blood T cell repertoires in COVID-19. Turning to the study itself: Collection of acute and convalescent COVID-19 samples took place in the United States, Italy and Spain. From T cells, B-cell-depleted T cells, or PBMCs came the material, which was cDNA or gDNA.

Original analysis: How many nucleated cells were present was estimated from reference gene primer amplification. Method: immunoSEQ multiplex PCR; TCRdb's copy keeps in-frame clones and lacks some. V and J calls and clone size come straight from that table; D and trimming were deduced from the DNA. This table has approximately 300,000 clones, around 86% appearing once. The CDR3 contains 18 residues. J was trimmed by 5 bases and V by 3 bases; bases with no gene match: 14. Per germline, CDR1 MDHEN and CDR2 SYDVKM. J is TRBJ1-4 and V is TRBV28; 8 bases are shared with TRBD1. Sequences were obtained from peripheral blood. This sequence was found in a woman between 50 and 59 years old with acute or convalescent COVID-19. CDR3 residues: CASSFPTSGRQGNEKLFF. The CDR3 DNA follows: TGTGCCAGCAGTTTCCCCACCTCCGGTAGACAGGGGAATGAAAAACTGTTTTTT.